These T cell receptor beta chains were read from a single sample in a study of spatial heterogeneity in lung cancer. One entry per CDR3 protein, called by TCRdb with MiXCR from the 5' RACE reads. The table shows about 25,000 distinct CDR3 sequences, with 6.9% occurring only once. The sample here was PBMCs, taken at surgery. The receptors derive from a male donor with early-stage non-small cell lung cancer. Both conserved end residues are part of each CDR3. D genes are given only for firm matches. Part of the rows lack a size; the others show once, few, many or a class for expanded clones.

cdr3_nt: TGCAGCGTTGAAGAGGGCACTGGAAACACCATATATTTT
cdr3_aa: CSVEEGTGNTIYF
clone_size: many
j_call: TRBJ1-3
v_call: TRBV29-1
d_call: -

cdr3_nt: TGTGCCAGCAGGTCGACAGGTCAAGGGAATGAGCAGTTCTTC
cdr3_aa: CASRSTGQGNEQFF
clone_size: many
j_call: TRBJ2-1
v_call: TRBV7-3
d_call: -

cdr3_nt: TGTGCCAGCAGCCTAGGGGGGGGTGTAGGAGAGACCCAGTACTTC
cdr3_aa: CASSLGGGVGETQYF
clone_size: -
j_call: TRBJ2-5
v_call: TRBV6-6
d_call: -

cdr3_nt: TGTGCCAGCAGCGTAGCTCCGAGCTGGGATGATCCCCTCCACTTT
cdr3_aa: CASSVAPSWDDPLHF
clone_size: many
j_call: TRBJ1-6
v_call: TRBV9
d_call: -

cdr3_nt: TGTGCCAGCAGTGAAGGCTCACTAGCGGGAGGGTACCAAGAGACCCAGTACTTC
cdr3_aa: CASSEGSLAGGYQETQYF
clone_size: many
j_call: TRBJ2-5
v_call: TRBV2
d_call: TRBD2

cdr3_nt: TGTGCCAGCAGCTTGACCCGACAGCACCACTATGGCTACACCTTC
cdr3_aa: CASSLTRQHHYGYTF
clone_size: many
j_call: TRBJ1-2
v_call: TRBV7-9
d_call: -

cdr3_nt: TGTGCCAGCAGGACAGGGGGGCAAACTGAAGCTTTCTTT
cdr3_aa: CASRTGGQTEAFF
clone_size: -
j_call: TRBJ1-1
v_call: TRBV6-5
d_call: TRBD1

cdr3_nt: TGCAGTGCTAGAGATAAAGGGACGCCGTACAATGAGCAGTTCTTC
cdr3_aa: CSARDKGTPYNEQFF
clone_size: many
j_call: TRBJ2-1
v_call: TRBV20-1
d_call: -

cdr3_nt: TGCGCCAGCAGTTACCCGGGACAGGGCTCGAATGAGCAGTTCTTC
cdr3_aa: CASSYPGQGSNEQFF
clone_size: many
j_call: TRBJ2-1
v_call: TRBV10-1
d_call: TRBD1

cdr3_nt: TGCAGTGCCCGGGACTCCTACGAGCAGTACTTC
cdr3_aa: CSARDSYEQYF
clone_size: many
j_call: TRBJ2-7
v_call: TRBV20-1
d_call: -

cdr3_nt: TGTGCCATCAGCGGGGGAAACGAGCAGTACTTC
cdr3_aa: CAISGGNEQYF
clone_size: many
j_call: TRBJ2-7
v_call: TRBV10-3
d_call: -

cdr3_nt: TGTGCCAGCACTTGGTCAGGGAGGTTGAACACCGGGGAGCTGTTTTTT
cdr3_aa: CASTWSGRLNTGELFF
clone_size: -
j_call: TRBJ2-2
v_call: TRBV27
d_call: -

cdr3_nt: TGTGCCAGCAGGCAGTGGGCTCAGCCCCAGCATTTT
cdr3_aa: CASRQWAQPQHF
clone_size: many
j_call: TRBJ1-5
v_call: TRBV28
d_call: -

cdr3_nt: TGTGCCAGCAGCGTAGGGTACCCGGCCTACGAGCAGTACTTC
cdr3_aa: CASSVGYPAYEQYF
clone_size: many
j_call: TRBJ2-7
v_call: TRBV9
d_call: -

cdr3_nt: TGTGCCAGCAGTTACTACAATGAGCAGTTCTTC
cdr3_aa: CASSYYNEQFF
clone_size: many
j_call: TRBJ2-1
v_call: TRBV28
d_call: -

cdr3_nt: TGTGCCAGTAGTATAGGCATCAGGACAGTCACTAACTATGGCTACACCTTC
cdr3_aa: CASSIGIRTVTNYGYTF
clone_size: many
j_call: TRBJ1-2
v_call: TRBV19
d_call: -

cdr3_nt: TGCGCCAGCAGCCCATCCCTGAGAGGCTACACCTTC
cdr3_aa: CASSPSLRGYTF
clone_size: many
j_call: TRBJ1-2
v_call: TRBV5-1
d_call: -

cdr3_nt: TGCGCCAGCAGTGAACAGAACTATGGCTACACCTTC
cdr3_aa: CASSEQNYGYTF
clone_size: -
j_call: TRBJ1-2
v_call: TRBV10-2
d_call: -

cdr3_nt: TGTGCCAGCAGCCAAACTAGCGGGAGGGCCCATGAGCAGTTCTTC
cdr3_aa: CASSQTSGRAHEQFF
clone_size: -
j_call: TRBJ2-1
v_call: TRBV7-2
d_call: TRBD2

cdr3_nt: TGTGCCAGCAGCCGGAGGAGGGACACTTATGGGACAGATACGCAGTATTTT
cdr3_aa: CASSRRRDTYGTDTQYF
clone_size: few
j_call: TRBJ2-3
v_call: TRBV7-2
d_call: -